These 10 T cell receptor beta chains originate from one sample sequenced in a study of cytomegalovirus exposure and HLA in healthy donors. Vbeta (60) and Jbeta (13) primers were used in the PCR. Here immunoSEQ multiplex PCR was the method, and the copy in TCRdb shows in-frame clones only, minus some. The profile shows some 170,000 clones, 77% of them singletons. Sequenced input: PBMCs. The receptors stem from an older woman in good health and CMV-seropositive.

The chain couples TRBV15 to TRBJ1-4; D call uncertain. The CDR3 is made up of 11 amino acids. Deletions cut 3 bases from V and 8 bases from J, with 4 bases between. Germline CDR1 and CDR2: LNHNV and YYDKDF (reference sequence). The CDR3 protein is CATSSSEKLFF. The CDR3 region has the DNA TGTGCCACCAGCAGCTCCGAAAAACTGTTTTTT.

V is TRBV5-8 and J is TRBJ1-1; no definite D call. There are 16 residues in the CDR3. Trimming pared 0 bases from V and 6 bases from J, leaving 18 bases between. Germline V gene lookup returns CDR1 SGHTS and CDR2 YDEGEE. The CDR3 spells CASSLDKRSRGAEAFF. The DNA of the CDR3 is TGTGCCAGCAGCTTGGATAAGAGGAGCCGCGGGGCTGAAGCTTTCTTT.

The chain has TRBV28 and TRBJ2-2, with 7 bases lining up with TRBD2. Germline loops: CDR1 MDHEN, CDR2 SYDVKM. The trim removed 3 bases at V and 9 bases at J, leaving 10 bases unmatched. CDR3 size: 15 residues. CDR3 bases: TGTGCCAGCAGTTTGCCCAGGGAGGGTTGGCGGGAGCTGTTTTTT. Translated, it gives CASSLPREGWRELFF.

This sequence joins TRBV19 and TRBJ2-7; D is possibly TRBD2 (6 bases). V was pared by 2 bases and J by 3 bases, with 17 bases between. Per the germline V gene, CDR1 is LNHDA and CDR2 is SQIVND (reference sequence). The CDR3 totals 16 residues. The CDR3 bases are TGTGCCAGTAGTATACACAGCGCGGGAAAGGTCTACGAGCAGTACTTC. Amino acid sequence: CASSIHSAGKVYEQYF.

The CDR3 here is CASSPWTGTNGYTF. For the CDR3, the DNA is TGTGCCAGCAGTCCCTGGACAGGGACGAATGGCTACACCTTC. The chain joins TRBV28 to TRBJ1-2; 8 bases align to TRBD1. Germline V CDR1 and CDR2: MDHEN, SYDVKM. Trimming removed 5 bases from V and 6 bases from J; junction bases left unmatched: 8. This CDR3 spans 14 amino acids.

The V call is TRBV5-4, the J call TRBJ1-2; TRBD1 matches at 11 bases. This CDR3 region has 17 residues. Germline loops: CDR1 SGHNT, CDR2 YYREEE (reference sequence). The J segment lost 4 bases and the V segment lost 4 bases, leaving 12 bases of the junction unmatched. The CDR3 nucleotides are TGTGCCAGCAGCACGGGACAGGGGGTCCATTCCTTCTATGGCTACACCTTC. Translating it yields CASSTGQGVHSFYGYTF.

J is TRBJ1-2 and V is TRBV9; perhaps TRBD1 as D (6 bases). The CDR3 has 14 residues. CDR1 SGDLS and CDR2 YYNGEE come from the germline V gene. Trimming removed 0 bases at V and 6 bases at J, with 12 bases between. Written as DNA, the CDR3 is TGTGCCAGCAGCGTAGCGGCACAGGGTAATGGCTACACCTTC. Translation: CASSVAAQGNGYTF.

This CDR3 reads CASSDRGGGYTF. CDR3 nucleotide sequence: TGTGCCAGCAGTGACAGGGGAGGTGGCTACACCTTC. This chain links TRBV28 with TRBJ1-2, with 8 bases lining up with TRBD1. The CDR3 is 12 residues long. The V gene end was trimmed by 5 bases and the J gene end by 7 bases; junction bases not matched to a gene: 3. Germline CDR1 reads MDHEN; CDR2 reads SYDVKM.

The V call is TRBV5-1, the J call TRBJ2-6, with TRBD2 matching 7 bases. After removal of 0 bases from V and 5 bases from J, the junction contained 5 bases not matched to a gene. CDR1 is SGHRS, CDR2 YFSETQ, per germline. The CDR3 length is 16 residues. CDR3 loop: CASSLGGSNRANVLTF. CDR3 in DNA: TGCGCCAGCAGCTTGGGCGGGAGCAATAGGGCCAACGTCCTGACTTTC.

J is TRBJ2-5 and V is TRBV6-4; a possible D gene is TRBD2 (6 bases). The CDR3 runs to 14 residues. Germline V gene sequence: CDR1 MRHNA, CDR2 SNTAGT. The germline V and J ends were trimmed by 5 bases and 3 bases, with 13 bases remaining between them. CDR3 DNA: TGTGCCAGCAGTCGGTACGGGGGAGAAGAGACCCAGTACTTC. Translating gives CASSRYGGEETQYF.